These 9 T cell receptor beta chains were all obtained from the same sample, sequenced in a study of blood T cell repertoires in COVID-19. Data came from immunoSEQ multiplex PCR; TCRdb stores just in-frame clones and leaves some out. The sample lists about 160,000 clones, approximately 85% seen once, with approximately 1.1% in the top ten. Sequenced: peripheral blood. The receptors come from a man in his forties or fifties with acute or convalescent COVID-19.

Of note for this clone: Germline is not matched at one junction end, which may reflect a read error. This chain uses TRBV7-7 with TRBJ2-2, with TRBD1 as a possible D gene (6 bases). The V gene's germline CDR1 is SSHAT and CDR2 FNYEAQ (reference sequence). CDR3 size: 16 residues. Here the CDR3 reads CASSLGIGQPTGELFF. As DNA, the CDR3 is TGTGCTAGCAGCTTAGGTATAGGACAGCCCACCGGGGAGCTGTTTTTT.

The CDR3 loop is CASSRIWGGTDTQYF. The CDR3 DNA is TGTGCCAGCAGTCGCATCTGGGGGGGGACAGATACGCAGTATTTT. The chain couples TRBV28 to TRBJ2-3, with 7 bases aligning to TRBD2. CDR1 is MDHEN, CDR2 SYDVKM, per germline. The junction had 8 bases not matched to a gene; V was cut back by 5 bases and J by 3 bases. CDR3 length: 15 residues.

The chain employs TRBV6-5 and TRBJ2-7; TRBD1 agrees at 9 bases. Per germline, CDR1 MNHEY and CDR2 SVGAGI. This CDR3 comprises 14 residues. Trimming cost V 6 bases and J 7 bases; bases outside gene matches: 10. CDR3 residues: CASRSGTGRREQYF. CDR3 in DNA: TGTGCCAGCAGATCCGGGACAGGGCGGAGGGAGCAGTACTTC.

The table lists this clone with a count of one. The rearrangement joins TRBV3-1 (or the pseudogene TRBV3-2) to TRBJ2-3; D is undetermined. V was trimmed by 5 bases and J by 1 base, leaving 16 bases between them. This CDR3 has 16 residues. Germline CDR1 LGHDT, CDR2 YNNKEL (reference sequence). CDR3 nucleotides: TGTGCCAGCAGCTCTGAACTGCTTTTGGGCACAGATACGCAGTATTTT. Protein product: CASSSELLLGTDTQYF.

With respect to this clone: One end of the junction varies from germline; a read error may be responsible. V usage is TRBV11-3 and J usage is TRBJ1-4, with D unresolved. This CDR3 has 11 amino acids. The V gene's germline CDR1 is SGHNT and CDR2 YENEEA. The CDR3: CASSLVTGALF. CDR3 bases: TGTGCCAGCAGCTTAGTAACCGGAGCTCTTTTT.

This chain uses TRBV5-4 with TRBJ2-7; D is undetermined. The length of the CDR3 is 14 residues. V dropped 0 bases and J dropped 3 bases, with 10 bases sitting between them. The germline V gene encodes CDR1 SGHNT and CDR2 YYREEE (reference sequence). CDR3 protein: CASSLGEFHYEQYF. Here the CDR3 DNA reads TGTGCCAGCAGCTTGGGAGAGTTCCACTACGAGCAGTACTTC.

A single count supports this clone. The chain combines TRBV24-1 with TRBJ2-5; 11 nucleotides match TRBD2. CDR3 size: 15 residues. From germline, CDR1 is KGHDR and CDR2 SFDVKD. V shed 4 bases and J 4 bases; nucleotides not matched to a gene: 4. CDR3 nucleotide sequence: TGTGCCACCAGTGAAACTAGCGGGGGCATAGAGACCCAGTACTTC. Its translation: CATSETSGGIETQYF.

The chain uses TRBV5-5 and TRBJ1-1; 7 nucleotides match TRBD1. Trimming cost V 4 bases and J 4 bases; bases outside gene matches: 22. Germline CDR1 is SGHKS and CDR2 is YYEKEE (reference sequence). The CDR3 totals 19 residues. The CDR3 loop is CASSPAGTDLIIGSTEAFF. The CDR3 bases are TGTGCCAGCAGCCCAGCCGGGACAGACTTAATTATTGGGAGCACTGAAGCTTTCTTT.

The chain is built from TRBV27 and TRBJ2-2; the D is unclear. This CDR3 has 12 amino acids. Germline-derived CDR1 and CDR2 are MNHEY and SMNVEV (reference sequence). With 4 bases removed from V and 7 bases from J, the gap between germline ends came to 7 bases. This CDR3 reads CASSSPGGELFF. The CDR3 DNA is TGTGCCAGCAGTTCCCCGGGCGGGGAGCTGTTTTTT.